This T cell receptor beta chain appears in the sequencing data of a study of cytomegalovirus exposure and HLA in healthy donors. V trimming: 3 bases; J trimming: 6 bases; junction bases outside the gene matches: 7. Germline CDR1 is SGHRS and CDR2 is YFSETQ. The CDR3 runs to 14 residues. This clone was seen only a few times. PCR primers comprised 60 Vbeta and 13 Jbeta primers. In the source study's methods: Counted up in a later analysis, unique TCR beta chains came to some 80 million, with about 9.9 million shared. Profiling relied on immunoSEQ multiplex PCR, and the TCRdb table lists in-frame clones only, not all of them. From that table come the V and J calls and clone size; the DNA was used to work out D and trimming. The sample lists about 180,000 clones, roughly 77% occurring once.

The clonotype was recovered from a woman in her twenties or thirties in good health and CMV-seronegative. The sequencing sample was made of PBMCs. V gene TRBV5-1 combines with J gene TRBJ2-3; 7 bases agree with TRBD1. CDR3 region: CASSSDRAVDTQYF. The CDR3 nucleotides are TGCGCCAGCAGCTCTGACAGGGCAGTGGATACGCAGTATTTT.